This T cell receptor beta chain originates from a study of T cell changes during pregnancy in multiple sclerosis. Per the germline V gene, CDR1 is MGHRA and CDR2 is YSYEKL. This CDR3 contains 19 residues. V lost 0 bases, J lost 0 bases, and 11 bases stayed unmatched. This clone occurred once. Data came from immunoSEQ multiplex PCR; TCRdb stores just in-frame clones and leaves some out. The sample records tens of thousands of clones, about 95% being singletons. The sequences come from peripheral blood, collected in the second trimester of pregnancy. This TCR was sampled from a female donor with multiple sclerosis, enrolled in a pregnancy study. The rearrangement links TRBV4-1 to TRBJ1-3; 7 bases are shared with TRBD1. The DNA of the CDR3 is TGCGCCAGCAGCCAAGACTGGCCCGACAGGGAAAACTCTGGAAACACCATATATTTT. Translated, it gives CASSQDWPDRENSGNTIYF.